A selection of T cell receptor beta chains follows, all from one sample in a study of Japanese encephalitis immunity and Zika vaccine responses. From the 5' RACE reads, TCRdb called clonotypes with MiXCR, one entry per CDR3 protein. The sample lists 1,500 to 2,000 distinct CDR3 sequences, 5.3% seen once, with roughly 27% in the top ten. The sequencing used antigen-activated CD4+ T cells from blood, cultured, collected during a Zika inactivated vaccine study. These receptors all come from an adult woman who received an inactivated Zika virus vaccine. CDR3s include the opening cysteine and the closing phenylalanine or tryptophan. A D gene is named only where the DNA matches it firmly. Not all rows give a size; the values are once, few, many and, for expanded clones, a class.

j_gene,d_gene,abundance,v_gene,CDR3nt,CDR3aa
TRBJ1-6,TRBD1,few,TRBV30,TGTGCCTCCCAAGAGGACAGGGGATATTTCAATTCACCCCTCCACTTT,CASQEDRGYFNSPLHF
TRBJ2-7,-,-,TRBV6-2/TRBV6-3,TGTGCCAGCAGTTACATCTCGGGACCCCTCTCAGAGCAGTACTTC,CASSYISGPLSEQYF
TRBJ1-2,TRBD1,few,TRBV6-5,TGTGCCAGCAGTTACCTATCCGCCGGGACAGGGACCAACTATGGCTACACCTTC,CASSYLSAGTGTNYGYTF
TRBJ1-5,TRBD1,medium-sized,TRBV6-5,TGTGCCAGCAGTCTCGGGACAGGAGGTCAGCCCCAGCATTTT,CASSLGTGGQPQHF
TRBJ2-1,TRBD2,medium-sized,TRBV27,TGTGCCAGCAGTTCACAGCGGGGGGGATGGACTGAGCAGTTCTTC,CASSSQRGGWTEQFF
TRBJ1-6,TRBD1,many,TRBV6-2/TRBV6-3,TGTGCCAGCAGTTACCCACAGGGGAATTGGTCACCCCTCCACTTT,CASSYPQGNWSPLHF
TRBJ2-1,-,medium-sized,TRBV4-2,TGTGCCAGCAGCCAAGATCACAATGAGCAGTTCTTC,CASSQDHNEQFF
TRBJ2-7,-,-,TRBV3-1,TGTGCCAGCAGCCAGGCCGAGGGGGGTGGGTACGAGCAGTACTTC,CASSQAEGGGYEQYF
TRBJ1-5,-,medium-sized,TRBV4-3,TGCGCCAGCAGCCTCGGTGGGCTGAGCAATCAGCCCCAGCATTTT,CASSLGGLSNQPQHF
TRBJ2-3,TRBD2,-,TRBV2,TGTGCCAGCCGGAGCGGGGGGACAGATACGCAGTATTTT,CASRSGGTDTQYF
TRBJ1-6,-,few,TRBV30,TGTGCCTGGACAGGCACCTATAATTCACCCCTCCACTTT,CAWTGTYNSPLHF
TRBJ2-7,TRBD1,many,TRBV11-2,TGTGCCAGCAGCTTGGGACAGGGTAGAACCTACGAGCAGTACTTC,CASSLGQGRTYEQYF
TRBJ1-3,-,many,TRBV7-2,TGTGCCAGCAGCCGAGAGAGCTCTGGAAACACCATATATTTT,CASSRESSGNTIYF
TRBJ2-3,TRBD2,many,TRBV5-1,TGCGCCAGCAGCTTGGAAGCGGGGGGGCCCTCAGATACGCAGTATTTT,CASSLEAGGPSDTQYF
TRBJ2-1,TRBD2,-,TRBV11-2,TGTGCCAGCAGCTTAGACCCCTCAACTAGCGGGGGGCAGTTCTTC,CASSLDPSTSGGQFF
TRBJ1-5,-,many,TRBV29-1,TGCAGCGTTGCAGGTGGGGGGGGTTTCAGCAATCAGCCCCAGCATTTT,CSVAGGGGFSNQPQHF
TRBJ2-7,-,medium-sized,TRBV18,TGTGCCAGCTCACCCCGTTTTGCTGAGGAAGAGCAGTACTTC,CASSPRFAEEEQYF
TRBJ1-5,-,many,TRBV21-1,TGTGCCAGCAGGAGAAACGGAGACGGGGGCAATCAGCCCCAGCATTTT,CASRRNGDGGNQPQHF
TRBJ1-5,-,-,TRBV2,TGTGCCAGCAGGCGCCTTAGCAATCAGCCCCAGCATTTT,CASRRLSNQPQHF
TRBJ2-5,-,medium-sized,TRBV7-2,TGTGCCAGCAGCTTAAGGCCCAGGTCGGGTGAAGAGACCCAGTACTTC,CASSLRPRSGEETQYF
TRBJ1-1,-,few,TRBV20-1,TGCAGTGCTAGGACTGGTTTTAACACTGAAGCTTTCTTT,CSARTGFNTEAFF
TRBJ1-2,-,medium-sized,TRBV25-1,TGTGCCAGCAGTGAACAGACTAGCTATGGCTACACCTTC,CASSEQTSYGYTF
TRBJ1-1,TRBD1,medium-sized,TRBV5-1,TGCGCCAGCAGCGCCGGGACAGGGGCTGAAGCTTTCTTT,CASSAGTGAEAFF
TRBJ2-7,TRBD2,-,TRBV29-1,TGCAGCGCTCGGACTAGTAACTACGAGCAGTACTTC,CSARTSNYEQYF
TRBJ2-5,TRBD1,medium-sized,TRBV5-1,TGCGCCAGCAGCTTCGGACAGGAGGAGACCCAGTACTTC,CASSFGQEETQYF
TRBJ1-6,-,-,TRBV27,TGTGCCAGCAGTTTTTCAGGGTCGCTGGGGACACCCCTCCACTTT,CASSFSGSLGTPLHF
TRBJ2-3,TRBD2,-,TRBV6-4,TGTGCCAGCAGTGACTCGCTAGCGGGGGGGCCGATAGATACGCAGTATTTT,CASSDSLAGGPIDTQYF
TRBJ2-1,-,medium-sized,TRBV14,TGTGCCAGCAGCCAAGTTGTAGGGGTGACGCAGTTCTTC,CASSQVVGVTQFF
TRBJ2-1,-,-,TRBV7-8,TGTGCCAGCAGCCTCAGGGAGAGCTCCTACAATGAGCAGTTCTTC,CASSLRESSYNEQFF
TRBJ2-2,-,few,TRBV5-1,TGCGCCAGCGGGGGCAGGGGTGCCGACGGGGAGCTGTTTTTT,CASGGRGADGELFF
TRBJ2-7,TRBD1,medium-sized,TRBV20-1,TGCAGCCAAGGACAGGCGAACTACGAGCAGTACTTC,CSQGQANYEQYF
TRBJ1-5,TRBD1,medium-sized,TRBV5-1,TGCGCCAGCAGCTTGGAGTCAGGGGGTCGTCAGCCCCAGCATTTT,CASSLESGGRQPQHF